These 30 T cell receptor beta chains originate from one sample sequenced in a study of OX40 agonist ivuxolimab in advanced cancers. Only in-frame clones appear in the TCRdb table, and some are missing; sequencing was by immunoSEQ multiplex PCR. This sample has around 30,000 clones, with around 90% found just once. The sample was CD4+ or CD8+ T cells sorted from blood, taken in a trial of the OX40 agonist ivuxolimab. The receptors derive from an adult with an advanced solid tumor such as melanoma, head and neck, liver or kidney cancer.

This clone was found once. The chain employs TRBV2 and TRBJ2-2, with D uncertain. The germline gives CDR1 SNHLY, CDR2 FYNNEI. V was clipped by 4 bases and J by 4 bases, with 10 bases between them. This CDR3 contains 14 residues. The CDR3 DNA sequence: TGTGCCAGCAGTGCCCAGGAAACCACCGGGGAGCTGTTTTTT. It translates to CASSAQETTGELFF.

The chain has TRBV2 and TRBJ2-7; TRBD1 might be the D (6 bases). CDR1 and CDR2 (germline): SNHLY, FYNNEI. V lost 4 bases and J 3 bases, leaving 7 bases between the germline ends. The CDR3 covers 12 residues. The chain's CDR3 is CASSATGYEQYF. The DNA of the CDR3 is TGTGCCAGCAGTGCGACAGGCTACGAGCAGTACTTC.

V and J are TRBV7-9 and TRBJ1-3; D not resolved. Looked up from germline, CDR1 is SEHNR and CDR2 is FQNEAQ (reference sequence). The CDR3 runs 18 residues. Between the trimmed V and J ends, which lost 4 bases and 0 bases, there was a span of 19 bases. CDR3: CASSSSGSLINSGNTIYF. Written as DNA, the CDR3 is TGTGCCAGCAGCTCGTCCGGTAGCCTTATTAACTCTGGAAACACCATATATTTT.

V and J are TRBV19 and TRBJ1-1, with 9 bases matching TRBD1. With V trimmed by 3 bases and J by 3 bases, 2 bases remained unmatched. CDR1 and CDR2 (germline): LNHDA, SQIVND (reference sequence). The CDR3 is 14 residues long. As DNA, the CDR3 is TGTGCCAGTAGTATCTGGACAGGGGACACTGAAGCTTTCTTT. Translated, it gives CASSIWTGDTEAFF.

The CDR3 spells CASSLTPPYNEQFF. The CDR3 coding sequence is TGTGCCAGCAGCTTAACCCCACCCTACAATGAGCAGTTCTTC. This chain connects TRBV11-2 to TRBJ2-1; no clear D. The CDR3 runs to 14 residues. V was trimmed by 2 bases and J by 2 bases, leaving 7 bases between them. Germline-derived CDR1 and CDR2 are SGHAT and FQNNGV. The variable domain in full, completed from reference TRBV11-2 and TRBJ2-1, reads EAGVAQSPRYKIIEKRQSVAFWCNPISGHATLYWYQQILGQGPKLLIQFQNNGVVDDSQLPKDRFSAERLKGVDSTLKIQPAKLEDSAVYLCASSLTPPYNEQFFGPGTRLTVL.

CDR3 loop: CATSRTKGQDNEQFF. CDR3 DNA sequence: TGTGCCACCAGCAGAACGAAGGGACAGGACAATGAGCAGTTCTTC. V is TRBV15 and J is TRBJ2-1; 8 bases map to TRBD1. CDR3 length equals 15 residues. V lost 2 bases, J lost 5 bases, and 5 bases stayed unmatched. CDR1 and CDR2 (germline): LNHNV, YYDKDF (reference sequence).

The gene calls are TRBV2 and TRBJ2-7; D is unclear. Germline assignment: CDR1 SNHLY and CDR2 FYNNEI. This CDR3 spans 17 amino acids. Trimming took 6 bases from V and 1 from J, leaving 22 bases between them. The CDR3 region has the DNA TGTGCCAGCAGCCAGGCACCCCCGGCAGCCGGGTCCTACGAGCAGTACTTC. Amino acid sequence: CASSQAPPAAGSYEQYF.

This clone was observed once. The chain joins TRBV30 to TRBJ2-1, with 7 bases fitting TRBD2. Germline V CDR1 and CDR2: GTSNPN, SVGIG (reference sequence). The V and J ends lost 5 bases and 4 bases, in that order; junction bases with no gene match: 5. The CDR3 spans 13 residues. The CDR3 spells CAWGRENYNEQFF. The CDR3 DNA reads TGTGCCTGGGGGCGGGAGAATTACAATGAGCAGTTCTTC.

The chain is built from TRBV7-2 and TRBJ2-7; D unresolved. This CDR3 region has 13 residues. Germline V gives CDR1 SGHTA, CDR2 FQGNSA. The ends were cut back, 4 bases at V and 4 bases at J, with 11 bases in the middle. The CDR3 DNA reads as TGTGCCAGCAGCTACCTGGACGGATACGAGCAGTACTTC. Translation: CASSYLDGYEQYF. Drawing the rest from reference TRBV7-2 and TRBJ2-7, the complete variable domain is GAGVSQSPSNKVTEKGKDVELRCDPISGHTALYWYRQSLGQGLEFLIYFQGNSAPDKSGLPSDRFSAERTGGSVSTLTIQRTQQEDSAVYLCASSYLDGYEQYFGPGTRLTVT.

The CDR3 reads CAWSQAGGAETQYF. The DNA of the CDR3 is TGTGCCTGGAGCCAAGCAGGGGGCGCGGAGACCCAGTACTTC. The genes are TRBV30 and TRBJ2-5; TRBD1 matches at 8 bases. Germline assignment: CDR1 GTSNPN and CDR2 SVGIG (reference sequence). The trim removed 3 bases at V and 5 bases at J, leaving 8 bases unmatched. The CDR3 consists of 14 residues.

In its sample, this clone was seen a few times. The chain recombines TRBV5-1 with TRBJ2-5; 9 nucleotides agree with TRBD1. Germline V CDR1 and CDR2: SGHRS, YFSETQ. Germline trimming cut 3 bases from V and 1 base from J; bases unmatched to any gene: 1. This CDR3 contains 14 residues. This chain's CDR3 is CASSSGQGQETQYF. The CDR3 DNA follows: TGCGCCAGCAGCTCGGGACAGGGCCAAGAGACCCAGTACTTC.

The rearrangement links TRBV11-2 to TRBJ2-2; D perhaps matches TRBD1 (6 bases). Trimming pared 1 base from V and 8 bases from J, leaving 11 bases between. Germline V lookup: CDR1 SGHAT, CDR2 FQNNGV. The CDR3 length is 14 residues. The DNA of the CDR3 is TGTGCCAGCAGCTTAGTTTTTCAGGGGGGGGAGCTGTTTTTT. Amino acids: CASSLVFQGGELFF.

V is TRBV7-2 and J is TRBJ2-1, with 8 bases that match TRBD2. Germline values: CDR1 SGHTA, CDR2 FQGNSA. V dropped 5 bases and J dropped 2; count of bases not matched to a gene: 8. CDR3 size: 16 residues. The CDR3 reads CASSPPGGGTYNEQFF. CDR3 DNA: TGTGCCAGCAGCCCCCCCGGGGGGGGCACCTACAATGAGCAGTTCTTC.

For the CDR3, the DNA is TGTGCCTGGAGTGTGTTCGGGGGGGATTTCTCGAACACCGGGGAGCTGTTTTTT. Protein product: CAWSVFGGDFSNTGELFF. The chain joins TRBV30 to TRBJ2-2; TRBD2 agrees at 8 bases. Germline V lookup: CDR1 GTSNPN, CDR2 SVGIG (reference sequence). The CDR3 has 18 residues. Trimming took 0 bases from V and 0 from J; bases not matched to a gene: 9.

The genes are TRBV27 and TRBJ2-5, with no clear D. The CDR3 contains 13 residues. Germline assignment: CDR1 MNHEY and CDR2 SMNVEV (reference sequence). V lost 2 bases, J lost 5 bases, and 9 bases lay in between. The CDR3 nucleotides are TGTGCCAGCAGTTTAGGGTATGGGGAGACCCAGTACTTC. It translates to CASSLGYGETQYF.

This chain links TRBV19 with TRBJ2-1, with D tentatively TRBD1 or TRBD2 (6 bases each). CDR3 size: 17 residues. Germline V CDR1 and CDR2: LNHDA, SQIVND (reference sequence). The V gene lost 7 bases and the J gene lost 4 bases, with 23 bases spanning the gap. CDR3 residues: CASKAGSRGPHYNEQFF. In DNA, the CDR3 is TGTGCCAGTAAGGCGGGATCACGGGGGCCCCATTACAATGAGCAGTTCTTC.

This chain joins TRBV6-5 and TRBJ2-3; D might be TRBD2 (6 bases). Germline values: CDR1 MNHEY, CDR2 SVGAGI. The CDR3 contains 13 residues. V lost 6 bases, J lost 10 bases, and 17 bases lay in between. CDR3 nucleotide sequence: TGTGCCAGCAGCTCTTCACTAGCCCTTGCGCAGTATTTT. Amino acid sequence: CASSSSLALAQYF.

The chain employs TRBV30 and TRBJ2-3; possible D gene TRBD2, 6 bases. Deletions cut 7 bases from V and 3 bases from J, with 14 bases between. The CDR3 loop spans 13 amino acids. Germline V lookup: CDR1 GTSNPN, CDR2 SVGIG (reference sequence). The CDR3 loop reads CASRGLSTDTQYF. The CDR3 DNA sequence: TGTGCCTCAAGGGGACTCTCAACAGATACGCAGTATTTT. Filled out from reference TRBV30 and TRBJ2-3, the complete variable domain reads SQTIHQWPATLVQPVGSPLSLECTVEGTSNPNLYWYRQAAGRGLQLLFYSVGIGQISSEVPQNLSASRPQDRQFILSSKKLLLSDSGFYLCASRGLSTDTQYFGPGTRLTVL.

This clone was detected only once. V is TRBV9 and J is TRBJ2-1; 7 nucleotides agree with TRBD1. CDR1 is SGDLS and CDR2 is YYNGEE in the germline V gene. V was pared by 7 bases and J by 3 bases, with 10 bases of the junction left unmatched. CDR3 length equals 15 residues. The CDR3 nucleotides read TGTGCCAGCGGGGCCGGGACAGACTTCTACAATGAGCAGTTCTTC. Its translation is CASGAGTDFYNEQFF.

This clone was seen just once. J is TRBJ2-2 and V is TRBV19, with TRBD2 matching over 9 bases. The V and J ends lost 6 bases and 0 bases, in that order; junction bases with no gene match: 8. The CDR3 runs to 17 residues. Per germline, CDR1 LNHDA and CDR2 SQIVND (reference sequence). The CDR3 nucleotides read TGTGCCAGTAGAGCTATAGCGGGAGTGGCGAACACCGGGGAGCTGTTTTTT. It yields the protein CASRAIAGVANTGELFF.

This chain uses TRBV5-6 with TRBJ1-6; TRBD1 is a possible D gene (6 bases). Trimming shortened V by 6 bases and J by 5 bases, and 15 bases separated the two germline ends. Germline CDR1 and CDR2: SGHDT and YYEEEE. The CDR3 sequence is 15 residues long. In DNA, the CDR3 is TGTGCCAGCAAGGAAGCGGACAGAGATAATTCACCCCTCCACTTT. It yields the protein CASKEADRDNSPLHF.

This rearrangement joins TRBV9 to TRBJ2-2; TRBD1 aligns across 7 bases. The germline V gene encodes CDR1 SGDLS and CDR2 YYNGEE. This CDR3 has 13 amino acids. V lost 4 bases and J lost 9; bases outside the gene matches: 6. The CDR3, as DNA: TGTGCCAGCAGCACGGGACAGTCCCGGGAGCTGTTTTTT. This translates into CASSTGQSRELFF.

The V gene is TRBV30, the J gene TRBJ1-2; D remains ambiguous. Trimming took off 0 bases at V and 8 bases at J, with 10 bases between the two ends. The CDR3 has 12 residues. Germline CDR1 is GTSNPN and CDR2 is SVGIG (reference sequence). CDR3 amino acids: CAWSVKAAGYTF. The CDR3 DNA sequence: TGTGCCTGGAGTGTCAAGGCGGCCGGCTACACCTTC.

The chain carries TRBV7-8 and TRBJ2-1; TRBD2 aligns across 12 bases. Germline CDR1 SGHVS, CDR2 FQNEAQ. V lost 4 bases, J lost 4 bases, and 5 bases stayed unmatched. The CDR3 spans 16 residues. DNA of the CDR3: TGTGCCAGCAGCTCCTCGACTAGCGGGGGTTACAATGAGCAGTTCTTC. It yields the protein CASSSSTSGGYNEQFF. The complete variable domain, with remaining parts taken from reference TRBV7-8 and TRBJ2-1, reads GAGVSQSPRYKVAKRGQDVALRCDPISGHVSLFWYQQALGQGPEFLTYFQNEAQLDKSGLPSDRFFAERPEGSVSTLKIQRTQQEDSAVYLCASSSSTSGGYNEQFFGPGTRLTVL.

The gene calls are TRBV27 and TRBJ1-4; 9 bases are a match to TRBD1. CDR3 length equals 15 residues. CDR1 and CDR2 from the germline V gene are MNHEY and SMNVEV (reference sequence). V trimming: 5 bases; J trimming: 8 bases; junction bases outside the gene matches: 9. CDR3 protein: CASSTWDRVGEKLFF. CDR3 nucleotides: TGTGCCAGCAGTACTTGGGACAGGGTGGGGGAAAAACTGTTTTTT.

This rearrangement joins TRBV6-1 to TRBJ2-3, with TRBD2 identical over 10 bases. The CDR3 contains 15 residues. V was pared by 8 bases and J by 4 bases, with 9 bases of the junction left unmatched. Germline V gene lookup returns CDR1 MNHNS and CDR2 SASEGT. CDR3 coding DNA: TGTGCCAGCCGAACGACTAGCGGGTTCTCAGATACGCAGTATTTT. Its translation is CASRTTSGFSDTQYF.

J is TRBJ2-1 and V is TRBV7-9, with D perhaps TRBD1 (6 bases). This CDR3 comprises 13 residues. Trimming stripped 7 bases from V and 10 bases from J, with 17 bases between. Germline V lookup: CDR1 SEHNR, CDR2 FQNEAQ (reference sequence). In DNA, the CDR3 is TGTGCCAGCATCCGGGACAACCTTCCCGAGCAGTTCTTC. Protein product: CASIRDNLPEQFF.

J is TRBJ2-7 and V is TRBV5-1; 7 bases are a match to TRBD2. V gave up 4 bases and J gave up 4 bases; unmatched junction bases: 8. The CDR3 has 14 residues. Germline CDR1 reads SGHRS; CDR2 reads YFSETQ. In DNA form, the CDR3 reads TGCGCCAGCAGCGGGGGGGGACCGGCTTACGAGCAGTACTTC. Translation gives CASSGGGPAYEQYF.

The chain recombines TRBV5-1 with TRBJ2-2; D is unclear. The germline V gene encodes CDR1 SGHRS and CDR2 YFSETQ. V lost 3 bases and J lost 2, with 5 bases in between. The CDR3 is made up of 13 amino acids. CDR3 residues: CASSSFNTGELFF. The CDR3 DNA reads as TGCGCCAGCAGCTCTTTTAACACCGGGGAGCTGTTTTTT.

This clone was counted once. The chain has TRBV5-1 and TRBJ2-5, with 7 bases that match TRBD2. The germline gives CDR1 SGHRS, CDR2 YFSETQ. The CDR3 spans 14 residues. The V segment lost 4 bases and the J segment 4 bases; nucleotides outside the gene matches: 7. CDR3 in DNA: TGCGCCAGCAGCCCTGGGGAGGGCAGAGAGACCCAGTACTTC. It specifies CASSPGEGRETQYF.